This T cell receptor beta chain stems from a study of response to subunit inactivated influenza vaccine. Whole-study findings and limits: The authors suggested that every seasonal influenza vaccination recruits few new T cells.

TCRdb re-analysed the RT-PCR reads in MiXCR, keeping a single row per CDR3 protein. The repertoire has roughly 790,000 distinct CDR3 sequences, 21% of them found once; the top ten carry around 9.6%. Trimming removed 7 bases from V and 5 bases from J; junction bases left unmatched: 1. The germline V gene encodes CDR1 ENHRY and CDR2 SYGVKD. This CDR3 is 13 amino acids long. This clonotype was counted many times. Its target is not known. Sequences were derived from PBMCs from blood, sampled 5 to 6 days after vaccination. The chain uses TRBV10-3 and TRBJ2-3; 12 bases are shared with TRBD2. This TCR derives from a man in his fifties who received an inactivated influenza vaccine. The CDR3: CAITSGGGDTQYF. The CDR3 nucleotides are TGTGCCATCACTAGCGGGGGGGGAGATACGCAGTATTTT.